This T cell receptor beta chain was sequenced for a study of shared clonotypes between healthy human individuals (dated by TCRdb to 2019 to 2021). Regarding the research as a whole: A few men and a couple of women, aged 18 to 49 years, made up the cohort. The study deeply sequenced blood TCR repertoires of about 5 healthy adults to estimate repertoire size and the extent of clonotype sharing between individuals. To increase sequencing depth and limit assay-specific biases, different laboratories used diverse techniques to prepare libraries and sequence TCR repertoires. Between about 0.85 and 9.5 billion PBMCs per donor were obtained by leukapheresis. Findings and caveats that apply to the study as a whole: The small number of donors limited the genetic and exposure-history diversity represented. Only blood was sampled, and tissue TCR repertoires likely differ from those in blood. Pairwise subsampling led to the expectation that sequencing depth would affect the degree of clonotype sharing among donors.

Healthy HIV-negative adults with no recently reported acute infections or vaccinations were included as donors. Every donor was a Caucasian adult living in Nashville, Tennessee, USA. For unsorted samples, approximately 81 million PBMCs were counted, and genomic DNA was extracted using the QIAamp DNA Blood Mini kit. Blood was collected by leukapheresis, and PBMCs were isolated by Ficoll-Histopaque density gradient centrifugation and then cryopreserved in liquid nitrogen vapor phase. TCR CDR3 regions were amplified from genomic DNA by multiplex PCR using the deep immunoSEQ assay. Genomic DNA extracted from each cell subset was distributed evenly over all wells of several immunoSEQ 96-well plates, and each plate served as one replicate. Each replicate PCR for unsorted PBMC received about 310 ng genomic DNA, equal to approximately 30,000 T cell genomes. Ten immunoSEQ deep assay plates were used to sequence the unsorted PBMC genomic DNA. Purified libraries were quantified with a Qubit 3.0 fluorometer, sized on a Bioanalyzer 2100, and re-quantified with the KAPA Library Quantification kit. A separate single-read 150-cycle Illumina NextSeq 550 flow cell was used to sequence each immunoSEQ 96-well plate. On the study's bioinformatics: Because the immunoSEQ output held only junctional sequences and lacked quality scores, the filtering could not match the filtering applied to full-length reads. Sequences were annotated with PyIR, a Python wrapper for IgBLAST v1.9, and V/J genes and CDR3 were assigned using IMGT germline references. Reads were removed for weak V/J assignments (E-value above 1e-6), missing CDR3, stop codons, out-of-frame junctions, or ambiguous translated residues. V3J clonotypes were defined as sequences sharing an identical inferred V gene, J gene, and CDR3 amino acid sequence. The percentage overlap between two repertoires was calculated by dividing the number of shared unique clonotypes by the size of the smaller repertoire. Repertoire richness was assessed with RTK rarefaction, the Chao1 estimator, and Recon v2.1 estimates of unobserved clonotypes. TCRdb retrieved this table from immuneACCESS and kept in-frame rearrangements only. Not all clones are present; in checked studies, unresolved V genes account for under half, and no reason is known for the remainder. D and trimming come from the DNA, and the V and J calls and clone size come from that table. Recorded for this sample are about 480,000 clones; over 75% of them occurred a single time. 9.5% to 15% of the sample rests with the top ten.

In the case of this clone: It lacks a known antigen. Base qualities are not recorded, but no much larger clone differs from it by a single base.

V is clipped by 6 bases and J by 2 bases, and the sequence between their germline boundaries is 8 bases long. Sequences SNHLY (CDR1) and FYNNEI (CDR2) are obtained from the germline V gene. From cysteine to phenylalanine, the CDR3 is 13 amino acids long. Only the CDR3 portion is preserved as DNA: 39 bases, with reading frame beginning at the first base. The sample was PBMCs. The chain is encoded by TRBV2 joined to TRBJ1-5, with an unclear D gene assignment. The TCR sequence derives from a woman aged 40 to 50 in good health. Some clones in this sample may be carry-over from other donors' samples. The CDR3 amino acid sequence is: CASRGWGNQPQHF. The DNA is as follows: TGTGCCAGCAGAGGGTGGGGCAATCAGCCCCAGCATTTT.